Below, one T cell receptor beta chain is given with its context. The data are from a study of blood T cell repertoires in COVID-19. Study at large: The United States, Italy and Spain were the sources of the acute and convalescent COVID-19 samples.

The length of the CDR3 is 15 residues. Looked up from germline, CDR1 is KGHSH and CDR2 is LQKENI. Trimming removed 6 bases from V and 7 bases from J, with 21 bases in between. Method: immunoSEQ multiplex PCR; TCRdb's copy keeps in-frame clones and lacks some. The sample includes 150,000 to 200,000 clones, about four fifths of them seen just once. The receptor was derived from an elderly woman with active or convalescent COVID-19. This chain links TRBV18 with TRBJ2-5; D may be TRBD2 (5 bases). The specimen sequenced was peripheral blood. CDR3: CASSLPGVRSSTQYF. CDR3 DNA: TGTGCCAGCTCCCTCCCCGGGGTGCGCTCATCGACCCAGTACTTC.